The source of this TCR beta chain is a study of blood T cell repertoires in COVID-19. Study summary: Material from acute and convalescent COVID-19 was sourced from the United States, Italy and Spain. From T cells, B-cell-depleted T cells, or PBMCs came the material, which was cDNA or gDNA.

Between the trimmed V and J ends, which lost 6 bases and 6 bases, there was a span of 16 bases. Germline loops: CDR1 LNHDA, CDR2 SQIVND (reference sequence). This CDR3 is 14 amino acids long. Authors' methods: It was from reference gene primer amplification that nucleated cell counts were estimated. TCRdb's table, derived via immunoSEQ multiplex PCR, lists solely in-frame clones and lacks some. V and J calls and clone size come straight from that table; D and trimming were deduced from the DNA. The table records 89,000 or so clones, 85% of them present only once. Sequenced input: peripheral blood. The TCR comes from an elderly man with acute or convalescent COVID-19. The chain carries TRBV19 and TRBJ2-3; maybe TRBD1 (8 bases). The CDR3 loop is CASRKTGEGDTQYF. The CDR3 coding sequence is TGTGCCAGTAGGAAGACAGGGGAGGGGGATACGCAGTATTTT.